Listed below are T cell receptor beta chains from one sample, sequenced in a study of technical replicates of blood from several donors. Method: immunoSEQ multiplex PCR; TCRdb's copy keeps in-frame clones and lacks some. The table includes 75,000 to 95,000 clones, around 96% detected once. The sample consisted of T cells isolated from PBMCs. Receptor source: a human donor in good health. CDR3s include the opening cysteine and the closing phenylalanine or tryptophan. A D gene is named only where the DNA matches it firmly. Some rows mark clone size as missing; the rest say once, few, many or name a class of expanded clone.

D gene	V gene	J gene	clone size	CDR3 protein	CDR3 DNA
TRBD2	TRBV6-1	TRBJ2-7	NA	CASSEGGLAGAYEQYF	TGTGCCAGCAGTGAAGGAGGACTAGCGGGGGCCTACGAGCAGTACTTC
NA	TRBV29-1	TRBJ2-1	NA	CSVDEGGPLWQFF	TGCAGCGTTGATGAGGGGGGGCCCCTTTGGCAGTTCTTC
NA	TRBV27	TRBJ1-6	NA	CASRGGLASYNSPLHF	TGTGCCAGCAGGGGGGGTCTGGCTTCCTATAATTCACCCCTCCACTTT
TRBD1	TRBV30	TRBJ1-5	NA	CAWSTGAGEKTRNQPQHF	TGTGCCTGGAGTACAGGGGCCGGCGAAAAAACCCGCAATCAGCCCCAGCATTTT
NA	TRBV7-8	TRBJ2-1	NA	CASSLYAGIPNEQFF	TGTGCCAGCAGCTTATACGCAGGGATCCCGAATGAGCAGTTCTTC
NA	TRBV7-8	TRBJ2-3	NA	CASSLASRDTQYF	TGTGCCAGCAGCTTAGCCTCTAGAGATACGCAGTATTTT
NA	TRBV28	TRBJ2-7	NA	CASSRTDYEQYF	TGTGCCAGCAGCCGGACAGACTACGAGCAGTACTTC
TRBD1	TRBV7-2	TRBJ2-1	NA	CASSVRDSYNEQFF	TGTGCCAGCAGCGTCCGGGACAGCTACAATGAGCAGTTCTTC
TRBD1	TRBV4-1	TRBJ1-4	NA	CASSQPRQGANEKLFF	TGCGCCAGCAGCCAACCCCGACAGGGCGCTAATGAAAAACTGTTTTTT
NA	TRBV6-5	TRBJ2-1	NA	CASSTSVGYNEQFF	TGTGCCAGCAGTACGTCTGTCGGCTACAATGAGCAGTTCTTC
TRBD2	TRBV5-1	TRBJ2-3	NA	CASSLAGTSGSDTQYF	TGCGCCAGCAGCTTAGCCGGGACTAGCGGATCAGATACGCAGTATTTT
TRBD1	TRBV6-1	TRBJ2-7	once	CASSGRTGGNYEQYF	TGTGCCAGCAGTGGGAGGACAGGGGGCAACTACGAGCAGTACTTC
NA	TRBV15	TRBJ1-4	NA	CATSRDYVTNEKLFF	TGTGCCACCAGCAGAGATTATGTAACTAATGAAAAACTGTTTTTT
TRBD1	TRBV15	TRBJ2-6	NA	CATRTTGGKYSGANVLTF	TGTGCCACCAGAACGACAGGGGGAAAGTACTCTGGGGCCAACGTCCTGACTTTC
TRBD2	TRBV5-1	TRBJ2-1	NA	CASSLEPSGIYEQFF	TGCGCCAGCAGCTTGGAACCTAGCGGGATTTATGAGCAGTTCTTC
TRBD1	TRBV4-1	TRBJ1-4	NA	CASSQFRDRVFEKLFF	TGCGCCAGCAGCCAGTTCCGGGACAGGGTGTTTGAAAAACTGTTTTTT
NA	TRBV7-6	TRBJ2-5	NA	CASSNQGGISRETQYF	TGTGCCAGCAGCAACCAGGGCGGGATCTCGCGAGAGACCCAGTACTTC
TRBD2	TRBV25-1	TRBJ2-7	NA	CASSEELAGVDEQYF	TGTGCCAGCAGTGAAGAACTAGCGGGAGTCGACGAGCAGTACTTC
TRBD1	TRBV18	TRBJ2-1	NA	CASSTGVSSYNEQFF	TGTGCCAGCTCGACAGGGGTAAGCTCCTACAATGAGCAGTTCTTC
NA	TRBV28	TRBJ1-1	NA	CASSFTGREAFF	TGTGCCAGCAGTTTTACAGGGCGTGAAGCTTTCTTT
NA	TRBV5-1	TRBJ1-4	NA	CASRPTFRRVTNEKLFF	TGCGCCAGCAGGCCGACCTTCAGACGGGTTACTAATGAAAAACTGTTTTTT
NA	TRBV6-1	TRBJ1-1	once	CASTPGNTEAFF	TGTGCCAGCACCCCCGGGAACACTGAAGCTTTCTTT
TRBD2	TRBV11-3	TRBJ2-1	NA	CASSRNGLAGESYDNEQFF	TGTGCCAGCAGCCGAAACGGACTAGCGGGAGAATCTTATGACAATGAGCAGTTCTTC
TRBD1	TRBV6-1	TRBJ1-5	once	CASNPRGPSNQPQHF	TGTGCCAGCAACCCCAGGGGGCCTAGCAATCAGCCCCAGCATTTT
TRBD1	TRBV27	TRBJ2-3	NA	CASLGDRESDTQYF	TGTGCCAGCCTGGGGGACAGGGAATCAGATACGCAGTATTTT
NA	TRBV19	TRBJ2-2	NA	CASRADSRNTGELFF	TGTGCCAGTAGGGCGGACTCCCGAAACACCGGGGAGCTGTTTTTT
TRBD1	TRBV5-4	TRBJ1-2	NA	CASSSKQGAQSYGYTF	TGTGCCAGCAGCTCAAAACAGGGGGCGCAAAGCTATGGCTACACCTTC
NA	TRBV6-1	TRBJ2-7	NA	CASRADYEQYF	TGTGCCAGCAGAGCTGACTACGAGCAGTACTTC
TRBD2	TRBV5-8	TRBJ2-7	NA	CASSLRVAGGSYEQYF	TGTGCCAGCAGTCTGCGGGTAGCGGGAGGATCCTACGAGCAGTACTTC
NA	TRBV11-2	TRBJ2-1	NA	CASSSQLAFITNEQFF	TGTGCCAGCAGCTCCCAACTAGCATTTATTACGAATGAGCAGTTCTTC
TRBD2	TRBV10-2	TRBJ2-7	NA	CASSQPSGRASGYEQYF	TGCGCCAGCAGTCAACCCAGCGGGAGGGCTTCGGGCTACGAGCAGTACTTC
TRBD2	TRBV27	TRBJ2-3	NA	CAGSRDYYTDTQYF	TGTGCCGGATCCCGGGACTATTACACAGATACGCAGTATTTT
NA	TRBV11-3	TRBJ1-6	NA	CASSVAGSSPLHF	TGTGCCAGCAGCGTCGCGGGGAGCTCACCCCTCCACTTT